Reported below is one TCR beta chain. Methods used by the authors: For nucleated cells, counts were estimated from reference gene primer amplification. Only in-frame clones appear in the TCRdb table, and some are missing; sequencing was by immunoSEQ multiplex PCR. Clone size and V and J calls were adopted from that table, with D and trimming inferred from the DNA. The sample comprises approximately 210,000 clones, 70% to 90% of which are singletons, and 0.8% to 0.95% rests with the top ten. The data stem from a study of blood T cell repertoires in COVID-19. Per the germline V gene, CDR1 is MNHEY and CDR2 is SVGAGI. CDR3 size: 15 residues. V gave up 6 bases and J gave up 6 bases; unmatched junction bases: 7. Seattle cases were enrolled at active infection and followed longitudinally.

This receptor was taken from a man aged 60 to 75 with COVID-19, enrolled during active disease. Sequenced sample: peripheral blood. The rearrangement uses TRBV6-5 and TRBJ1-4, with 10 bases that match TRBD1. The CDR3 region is CASSLTTGGYEKLFF. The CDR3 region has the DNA TGTGCCAGCAGCCTAACGACAGGGGGCTATGAAAAACTGTTTTTT.